This T cell receptor beta chain was captured in a study of blood T cell repertoires in COVID-19. About the research overall: Acute and convalescent COVID-19 specimens originated in the United States, Italy and Spain. Sources were T cells, B-cell-depleted T cells, or PBMCs; the material itself was cDNA or gDNA.

Original methodology: By means of reference gene primer amplification, nucleated cell counts were estimated. Data came from immunoSEQ multiplex PCR; TCRdb stores just in-frame clones and leaves some out. V and J calls and clone size are given by that table; D and trimming were obtained from the DNA. This table has more than 95,000 clones, 85% appearing once. To note about this clone: Other nucleotide sequences from this sample produce the same CDR3.

The V end lost 1 base, the J end lost 0 bases, and 8 bases lay between the germline ends. Germline loops: CDR1 SGHRS, CDR2 YFSETQ. The CDR3 has 15 amino acids. The sequenced sample consisted of peripheral blood. The V call is TRBV5-1, the J call TRBJ2-1; TRBD2 is a possible D gene (5 bases). This clonotype was obtained from a woman aged 80 or over with acute or convalescent COVID-19. Here the CDR3 DNA reads TGCGCCAGCAGCTTGTCTGGGAGCTCCTACAATGAGCAGTTCTTC. Translation gives CASSLSGSSYNEQFF.